The present T cell receptor (beta chain) was sequenced within a study of blood T cell repertoires in COVID-19. Turning to the study itself: Sample material is recorded as cDNA or gDNA derived from T cells, B-cell-depleted T cells, or PBMCs.

Trimming shortened V by 6 bases and J by 8 bases, and 10 bases separated the two germline ends. The CDR3 is made up of 12 amino acids. Authors' processing steps: Amplifying reference gene primers gave estimates of nucleated cell counts. The protocol was immunoSEQ multiplex PCR, while the TCRdb copy is restricted to in-frame clones and leaves out a portion. The D gene and trimming were derived from the DNA, and the V and J assignments and clone size from that table. The table includes roughly 170,000 clones, roughly 88% detected once. The sample comprised peripheral blood. The sequence was collected from a man aged 55 to 69 who had recovered from COVID-19. The V call is TRBV12-3 or TRBV12-4, the J call TRBJ1-4; a possible D gene is TRBD1 (5 bases). The CDR3 coding sequence is TGTGCCAGCAGGGGTGGGGGGGAAAAACTGTTTTTT. Protein sequence: CASRGGGEKLFF.